These 21 T cell receptor beta chains were sequenced from one sample in a study of blood T cell repertoires in COVID-19. Assay used: immunoSEQ multiplex PCR; TCRdb lists only in-frame clones, some missing. The repertoire includes 55,000 to 65,000 clones, 70% to 90% of them detected once, and under 5.5% sits in the top ten. The sample taken for sequencing was peripheral blood. These receptors all stem from a man in his 60s with acute or convalescent COVID-19.

The chain is built from TRBV15 and TRBJ1-1; D unclear. The CDR3 sequence is 13 residues long. Germline CDR1 LNHNV, CDR2 YYDKDF (reference sequence). The V end was cut by 5 bases, the J end by 0 bases, with 7 bases between. In DNA, the CDR3 is TGTGCCACCAGCCGCAGATTGAACACTGAAGCTTTCTTT. This gives the protein CATSRRLNTEAFF. Together with reference TRBV15 and TRBJ1-1, the CDR3 gives the full variable domain: DAMVIQNPRYQVTQFGKPVTLSCSQTLNHNVMYWYQQKSSQAPKLLFHYYDKDFNNEADTPDNFQSRRPNTSFCFLDIRSPGLGDTAMYLCATSRRLNTEAFFGQGTRLTVV.

V usage is TRBV7-6 and J usage is TRBJ2-5; a possible D gene is TRBD1 (8 bases). Germline CDR1 is SGHVS and CDR2 is FNYEAQ. Deletions cut 5 bases from V and 5 bases from J, with 18 bases between. The length of the CDR3 is 15 residues. The CDR3 nucleotides are TGTGCCAGCAGCGGGTGGACAGGGAGGGAGGAGACCCAGTACTTC. Encoded protein: CASSGWTGREETQYF.

The rearrangement uses TRBV27 and TRBJ2-1; unclear D gene. The CDR3 length is 15 residues. The V end was cut by 2 bases, the J end by 1 base, with 9 bases between. CDR1 and CDR2 from the germline V gene are MNHEY and SMNVEV (reference sequence). CDR3 DNA: TGTGCCAGCAGTTTACGCCCAGATTCCTACAATGAGCAGTTCTTC. Its translation: CASSLRPDSYNEQFF.

CDR3 sequence reads: CASSYNTYEQYF. The CDR3 DNA is TGTGCCAGCAGTTACAACACCTACGAGCAGTACTTC. The chain carries TRBV6-5 and TRBJ2-7; D is unresolved. V dropped 2 bases and J dropped 2 bases, with 4 bases sitting between them. The germline gives CDR1 MNHEY, CDR2 SVGAGI. CDR3 length: 12 amino acids.

There are a few counts of this clone. This chain uses TRBV4-1 with TRBJ1-4; D gene ambiguous. The CDR3 has 16 amino acids. Trimming left V 3 bases short and J 8 bases short, with 19 bases between. Looked up from germline, CDR1 is MGHRA and CDR2 is YSYEKL. The DNA of the CDR3 is TGCGCCAGCAGCCAGATCGCGGGAATGGGATTGGAAAAACTGTTTTTT. Its protein product is CASSQIAGMGLEKLFF.

The V and J genes are TRBV18 and TRBJ1-6; TRBD1 is a possible D gene (5 bases). Trimming took 1 base from V and 5 from J, leaving 15 bases between them. CDR1 KGHSH and CDR2 LQKENI come from the germline V gene. CDR3 length: 17 residues. The CDR3 DNA is TGTGCCAGCTCACCACTGGGGCAGGGAAACAATAATTCACCCCTCCACTTT. Translation: CASSPLGQGNNNSPLHF.

This clone was seen a single time. The rearrangement uses TRBV6-6 and TRBJ1-2; TRBD1 matches 7 bases. V was pared by 5 bases and J by 10 bases, with 7 bases of the junction left unmatched. The CDR3 is 12 amino acids. Per the germline V gene, CDR1 is MNHNY and CDR2 is SVGAGI (reference sequence). The chain's CDR3 is CASSRDREPYTF. In DNA, the CDR3 is TGTGCCAGCAGTAGAGACAGGGAACCCTACACCTTC.

The chain joins TRBV7-8 to TRBJ2-1, with 7 bases aligning to TRBD2. Germline V gene sequence: CDR1 SGHVS, CDR2 FQNEAQ. J lost 6 bases, V lost 5 bases, and 13 bases had no gene match. The length of the CDR3 is 16 residues. Written as DNA, the CDR3 is TGTGCCAGCAGCCTGGCGGGGAGGGGTGGCCTCAATGAGCAGTTCTTC. It yields the protein CASSLAGRGGLNEQFF. Using reference TRBV7-8 and TRBJ2-1 for the parts outside the CDR3, the full variable domain is GAGVSQSPRYKVAKRGQDVALRCDPISGHVSLFWYQQALGQGPEFLTYFQNEAQLDKSGLPSDRFFAERPEGSVSTLKIQRTQQEDSAVYLCASSLAGRGGLNEQFFGPGTRLTVL.

This clone turned up a few times. Here the CDR3 DNA reads TGTGCCAGCAGCAACTTGGGCAGGGAGAACACTGAAGCTTTCTTT. Translated, it gives CASSNLGRENTEAFF. The gene calls are TRBV3-1 (or the pseudogene TRBV3-2) and TRBJ1-1; D may be TRBD1 (5 bases). Germline-derived CDR1 and CDR2 are LGHDT and YNNKEL (reference sequence). Between the trimmed V and J ends, which lost 5 bases and 1 base, there was a span of 14 bases. This CDR3 spans 15 amino acids.

V gene TRBV27 combines with J gene TRBJ2-5; perhaps TRBD1 as D (5 bases). Germline V gene data show CDR1 as MNHEY and CDR2 as SMNVEV (reference sequence). This CDR3 is 14 amino acids long. Between the trimmed V and J ends, which lost 6 bases and 0 bases, there was a span of 11 bases. CDR3 region: CASSPRGYQETQYF. CDR3 DNA sequence: TGTGCCAGCAGCCCTAGGGGTTACCAAGAGACCCAGTACTTC.

This chain joins TRBV19 and TRBJ2-1; 8 nucleotides match TRBD1. CDR1 is LNHDA, CDR2 SQIVND, per germline (reference sequence). V lost 4 bases and J lost 1; bases outside the gene matches: 6. This CDR3 comprises 16 residues. This chain's CDR3 is CASSNQGAISYNEQFF. DNA of the CDR3: TGTGCCAGTAGTAACCAGGGGGCGATATCCTACAATGAGCAGTTCTTC.

This chain links TRBV27 with TRBJ2-1; tentatively, D is TRBD2 (5 bases). Germline V gene sequence: CDR1 MNHEY, CDR2 SMNVEV (reference sequence). The CDR3 loop spans 17 amino acids. The V end lost 4 bases, the J end lost 7 bases, and 23 bases lay between the germline ends. As DNA, the CDR3 is TGTGCCAGCAGTTCCAAACTAGTCCCGTTCTCGGGGAATGAGCAGTTCTTC. It yields the protein CASSSKLVPFSGNEQFF.

V and J are TRBV5-1 and TRBJ1-6; 8 positions match TRBD1. There are 17 residues in the CDR3. The V gene's germline CDR1 is SGHRS and CDR2 YFSETQ. The junction had 5 bases not matched to a gene; V was cut back by 3 bases and J by 0 bases. CDR3 nucleotide sequence: TGCGCCAGCAGCTCGGGACAGGCGAGCTCCTATAATTCACCCCTCCACTTT. Protein product: CASSSGQASSYNSPLHF.

This sequence joins TRBV28 and TRBJ2-7; 7 bases match TRBD1. Germline V gene lookup returns CDR1 MDHEN and CDR2 SYDVKM. Trimming removed 8 bases from V and 0 bases from J; junction bases left unmatched: 10. The CDR3 has 15 residues. For the CDR3, the DNA is TGTGCCAGCCTTGGGGTACAGGGGCTCTCCTACGAGCAGTACTTC. This sequence encodes CASLGVQGLSYEQYF.

The chain carries TRBV18 and TRBJ1-5; 9 bases are shared with TRBD1. V was clipped by 4 bases and J by 7 bases; unmatched bases: 8. This CDR3 region has 15 residues. In germline, CDR1 is KGHSH, CDR2 LQKENI. The DNA for the CDR3 is TGTGCCAGCTCACGGGGGACAGGGACACCCCAGCCCCAGCATTTT. This encodes CASSRGTGTPQPQHF.

The V call is TRBV28, the J call TRBJ1-2, with 8 bases that match TRBD1. The germline V gene has CDR1 MDHEN and CDR2 SYDVKM. The CDR3 is 13 residues long. With 8 bases clipped from V and 6 bases from J, the junction kept 8 bases outside the gene matches. The CDR3 loop is CASLPTGVDGYTF. CDR3 coding DNA: TGTGCCAGCCTGCCGACAGGGGTCGATGGCTACACCTTC.

The V call is TRBV7-3, the J call TRBJ2-1; 10 bases map to TRBD2. This CDR3 has 14 residues. The trim removed 2 bases at V and 6 bases at J, leaving 1 base unmatched. Per germline, CDR1 SGHTA and CDR2 FQGTGA. CDR3 nucleotides: TGTGCCAGCAGCTTAGGGACTAGCGCCAATGAGCAGTTCTTC. This codes for CASSLGTSANEQFF.

The chain couples TRBV9 to TRBJ1-2, with a tentative D call TRBD1 (5 bases). The CDR3 is 11 residues long. CDR1 is SGDLS and CDR2 is YYNGEE in the germline V gene. Trimming removed 6 bases at V and 7 bases at J, with 10 bases between. The CDR3 sequence: CASTRGGGYTF. The CDR3 nucleotides read TGTGCCAGCACCCGGGGGGGTGGCTACACCTTC. Combining the CDR3 with reference TRBV9 and TRBJ1-2 gives the whole variable domain DSGVTQTPKHLITATGQRVTLRCSPRSGDLSVYWYQQSLDQGLQFLIQYYNGEERAKGNILERFSAQQFPDLHSELNLSSLELGDSALYFCASTRGGGYTFGSGTRLTVV.

The gene calls are TRBV3-1 (or the pseudogene TRBV3-2) and TRBJ2-7; tentative D call: TRBD2 (5 bases). This CDR3 comprises 14 residues. V was cut by 3 bases and J by 4 bases, with 13 bases left in between. In germline, CDR1 is LGHDT, CDR2 YNNKEL (reference sequence). In DNA form, the CDR3 reads TGTGCCAGCAGCCACGAGGTCGGCGGGTACGAGCAGTACTTC. It codes for CASSHEVGGYEQYF.

The genes are TRBV6-2 or TRBV6-3 and TRBJ1-1, with D maybe TRBD1 (6 bases). There are 19 residues in the CDR3. Germline V gene lookup returns CDR1 MNHEY and CDR2 SVGEGT. V dropped 6 bases and J dropped 1 base, with 27 bases sitting between them. Here the CDR3 DNA reads TGTGCCAGCAGCCCCTTGACTCTTCGCAGGGGCTTCAGGAACACTGAAGCTTTCTTT. Translation: CASSPLTLRRGFRNTEAFF.

The J gene is TRBJ2-7, the V gene TRBV11-2; a weak D match, TRBD2 (6 bases). Looked up from germline, CDR1 is SGHAT and CDR2 is FQNNGV. This CDR3 region has 15 residues. The ends were cut back, 5 bases at V and 6 bases at J, with 20 bases in the middle. The CDR3 loop is CASSGRGTGGFEQYF. The DNA of the CDR3 is TGTGCCAGCAGCGGCCGGGGGACTGGGGGTTTCGAGCAGTACTTC.